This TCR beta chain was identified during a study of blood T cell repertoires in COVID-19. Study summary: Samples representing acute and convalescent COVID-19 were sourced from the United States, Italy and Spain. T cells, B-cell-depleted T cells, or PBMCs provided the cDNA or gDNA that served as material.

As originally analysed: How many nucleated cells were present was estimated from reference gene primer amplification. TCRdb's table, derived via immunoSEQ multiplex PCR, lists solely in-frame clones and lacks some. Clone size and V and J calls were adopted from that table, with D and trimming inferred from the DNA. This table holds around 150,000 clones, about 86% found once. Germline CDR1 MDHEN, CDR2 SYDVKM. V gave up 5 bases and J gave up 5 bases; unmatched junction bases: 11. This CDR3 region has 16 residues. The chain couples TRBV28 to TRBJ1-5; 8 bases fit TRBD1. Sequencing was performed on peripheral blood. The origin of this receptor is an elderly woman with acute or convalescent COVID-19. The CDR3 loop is CASSLPGTGIHQPQHF. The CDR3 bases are TGTGCCAGCAGTCTCCCCGGGACAGGTATCCATCAGCCCCAGCATTTT.